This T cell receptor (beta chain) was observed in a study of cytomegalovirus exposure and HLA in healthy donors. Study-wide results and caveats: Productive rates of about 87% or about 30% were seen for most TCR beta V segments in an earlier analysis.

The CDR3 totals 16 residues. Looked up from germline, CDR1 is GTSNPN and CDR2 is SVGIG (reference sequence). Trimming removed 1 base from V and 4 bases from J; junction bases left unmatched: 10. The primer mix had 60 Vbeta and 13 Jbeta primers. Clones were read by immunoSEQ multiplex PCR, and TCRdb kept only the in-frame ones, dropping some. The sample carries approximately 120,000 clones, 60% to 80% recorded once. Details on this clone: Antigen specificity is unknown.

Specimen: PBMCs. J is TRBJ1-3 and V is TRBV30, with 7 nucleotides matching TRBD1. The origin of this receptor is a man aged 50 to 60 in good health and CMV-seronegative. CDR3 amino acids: CAWSDRDRVRGNTIYF. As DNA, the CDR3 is TGTGCCTGGAGTGATCGAGACAGGGTACGCGGAAACACCATATATTTT. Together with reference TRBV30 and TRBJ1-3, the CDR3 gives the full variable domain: SQTIHQWPATLVQPVGSPLSLECTVEGTSNPNLYWYRQAAGRGLQLLFYSVGIGQISSEVPQNLSASRPQDRQFILSSKKLLLSDSGFYLCAWSDRDRVRGNTIYFGEGSWLTVV.